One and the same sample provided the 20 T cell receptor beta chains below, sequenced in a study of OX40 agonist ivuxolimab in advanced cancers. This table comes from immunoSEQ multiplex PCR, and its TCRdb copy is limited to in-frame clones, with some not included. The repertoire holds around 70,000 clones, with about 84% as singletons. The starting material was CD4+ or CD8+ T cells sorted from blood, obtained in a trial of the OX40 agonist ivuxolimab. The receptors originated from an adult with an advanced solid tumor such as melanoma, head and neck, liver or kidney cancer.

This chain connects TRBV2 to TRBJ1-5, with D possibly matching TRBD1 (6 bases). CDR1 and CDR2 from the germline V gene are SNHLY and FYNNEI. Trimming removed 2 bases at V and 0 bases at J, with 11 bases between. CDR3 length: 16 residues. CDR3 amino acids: CASSETQGYSNQPQHF. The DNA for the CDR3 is TGTGCCAGCAGTGAAACGCAGGGGTATAGCAATCAGCCCCAGCATTTT.

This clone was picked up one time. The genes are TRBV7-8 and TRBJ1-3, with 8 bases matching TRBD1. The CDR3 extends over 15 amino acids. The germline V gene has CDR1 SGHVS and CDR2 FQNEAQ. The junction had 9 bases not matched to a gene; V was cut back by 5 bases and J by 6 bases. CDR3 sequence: CASSVPGQGENTIYF. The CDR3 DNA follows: TGTGCCAGCAGCGTACCTGGACAGGGCGAAAACACCATATATTTT.

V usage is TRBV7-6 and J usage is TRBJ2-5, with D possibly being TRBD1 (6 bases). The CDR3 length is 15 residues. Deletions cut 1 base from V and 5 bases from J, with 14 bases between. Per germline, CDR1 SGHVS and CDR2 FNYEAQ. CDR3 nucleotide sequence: TGTGCCAGCAGCTTAGACGCCAGGGGAATCGAGACCCAGTACTTC. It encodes CASSLDARGIETQYF.

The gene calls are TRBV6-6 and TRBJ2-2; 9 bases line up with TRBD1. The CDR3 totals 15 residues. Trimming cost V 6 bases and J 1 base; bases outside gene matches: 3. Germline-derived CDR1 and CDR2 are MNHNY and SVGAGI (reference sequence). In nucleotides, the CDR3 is TGTGCCAGCAGCCAGACAGGGGGGAACACCGGGGAGCTGTTTTTT. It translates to CASSQTGGNTGELFF.

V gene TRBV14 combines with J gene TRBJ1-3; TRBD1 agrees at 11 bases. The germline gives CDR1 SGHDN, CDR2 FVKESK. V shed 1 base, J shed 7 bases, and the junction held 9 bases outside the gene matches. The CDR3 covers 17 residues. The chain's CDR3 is CASSQGAGQGARNTIYF. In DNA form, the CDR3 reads TGTGCCAGCAGCCAAGGGGCAGGACAGGGGGCGCGGAACACCATATATTTT.

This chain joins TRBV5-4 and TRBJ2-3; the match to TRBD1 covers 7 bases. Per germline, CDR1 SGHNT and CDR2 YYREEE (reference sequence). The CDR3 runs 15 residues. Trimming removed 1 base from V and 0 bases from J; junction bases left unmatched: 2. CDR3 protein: CASSLRGQSTDTQYF. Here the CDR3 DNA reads TGTGCCAGCAGCTTGAGGGGACAGAGCACAGATACGCAGTATTTT.

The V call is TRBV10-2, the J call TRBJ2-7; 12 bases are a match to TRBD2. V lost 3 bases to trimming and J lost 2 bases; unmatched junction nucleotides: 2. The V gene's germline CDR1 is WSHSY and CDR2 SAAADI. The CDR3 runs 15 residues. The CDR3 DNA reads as TGCGCCAGCAGTGATCTAGCGGGGGGGCCCTACGAGCAGTACGTC. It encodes CASSDLAGGPYEQYV.

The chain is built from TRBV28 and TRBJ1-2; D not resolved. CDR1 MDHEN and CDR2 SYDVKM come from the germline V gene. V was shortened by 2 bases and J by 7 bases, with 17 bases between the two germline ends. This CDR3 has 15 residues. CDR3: CASSLNVEAGFGYTF. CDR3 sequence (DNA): TGTGCCAGCAGTTTAAATGTGGAAGCTGGATTTGGCTACACCTTC.

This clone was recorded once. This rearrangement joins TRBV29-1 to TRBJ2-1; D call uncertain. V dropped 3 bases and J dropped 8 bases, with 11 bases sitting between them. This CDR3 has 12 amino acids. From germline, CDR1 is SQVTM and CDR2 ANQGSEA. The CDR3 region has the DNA TGCAGCGTTGAGTCAAGTGGTCATGAGCAGTTCTTC. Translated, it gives CSVESSGHEQFF.

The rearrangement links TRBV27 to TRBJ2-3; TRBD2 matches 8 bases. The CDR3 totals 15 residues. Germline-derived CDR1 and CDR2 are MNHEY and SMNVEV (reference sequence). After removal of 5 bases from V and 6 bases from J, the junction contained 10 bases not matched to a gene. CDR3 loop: CASSPPGLGRDTQYF. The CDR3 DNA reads TGTGCCAGCAGTCCCCCGGGACTAGGGCGGGATACGCAGTATTTT.

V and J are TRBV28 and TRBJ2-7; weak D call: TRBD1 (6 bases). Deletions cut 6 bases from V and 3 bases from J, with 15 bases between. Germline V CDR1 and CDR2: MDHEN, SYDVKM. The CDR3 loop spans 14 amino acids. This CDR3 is CASSPSGVGYEQYV. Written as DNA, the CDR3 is TGTGCCAGCAGCCCCTCAGGGGTCGGCTACGAGCAGTACGTC.

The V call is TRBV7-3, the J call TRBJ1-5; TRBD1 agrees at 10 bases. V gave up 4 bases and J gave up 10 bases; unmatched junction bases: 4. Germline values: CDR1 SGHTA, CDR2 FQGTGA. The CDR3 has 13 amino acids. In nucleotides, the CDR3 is TGTGCCAGCAGCTCCCGACAGGGGGCTCCCCAGCATTTT. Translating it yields CASSSRQGAPQHF. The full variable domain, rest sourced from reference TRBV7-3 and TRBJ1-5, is GAGVSQTPSNKVTEKGKYVELRCDPISGHTALYWYRQSLGQGPEFLIYFQGTGAADDSGLPNDRFFAVRPEGSVSTLKIQRTERGDSAVYLCASSSRQGAPQHFGDGTRLSIL.

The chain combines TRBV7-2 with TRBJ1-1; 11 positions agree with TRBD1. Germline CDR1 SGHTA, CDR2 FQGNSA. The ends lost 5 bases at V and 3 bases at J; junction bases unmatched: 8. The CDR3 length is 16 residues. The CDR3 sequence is CASSPYGDRGYTEAFF. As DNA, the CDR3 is TGTGCCAGCAGCCCATACGGGGACAGGGGGTACACTGAAGCTTTCTTT.

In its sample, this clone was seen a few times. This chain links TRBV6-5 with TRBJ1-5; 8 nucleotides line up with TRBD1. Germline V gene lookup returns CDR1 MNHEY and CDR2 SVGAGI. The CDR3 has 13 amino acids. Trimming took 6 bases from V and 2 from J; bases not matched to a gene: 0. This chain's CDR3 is CASRGQGNQPQHF. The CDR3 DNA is TGTGCCAGCAGGGGACAGGGCAATCAGCCCCAGCATTTT.

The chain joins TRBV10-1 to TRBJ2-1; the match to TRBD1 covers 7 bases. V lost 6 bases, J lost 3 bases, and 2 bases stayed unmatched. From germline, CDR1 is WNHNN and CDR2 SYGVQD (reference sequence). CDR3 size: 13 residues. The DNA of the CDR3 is TGCGCCAGCAGGAGACAGGGCTACAATGAGCAGTTCTTC. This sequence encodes CASRRQGYNEQFF.

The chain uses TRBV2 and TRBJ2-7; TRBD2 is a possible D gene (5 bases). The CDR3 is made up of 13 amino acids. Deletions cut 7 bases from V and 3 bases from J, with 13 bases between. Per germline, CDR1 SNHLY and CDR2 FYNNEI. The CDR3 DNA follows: TGTGCCAGCAAAGCGGACTGGAACTACGAGCAGTACGTC. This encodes CASKADWNYEQYV.

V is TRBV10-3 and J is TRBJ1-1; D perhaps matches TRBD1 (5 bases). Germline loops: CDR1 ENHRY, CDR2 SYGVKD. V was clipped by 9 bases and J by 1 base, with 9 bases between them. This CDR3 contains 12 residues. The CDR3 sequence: CAIGGGNTEAFF. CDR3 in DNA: TGTGCCATTGGCGGGGGGAACACTGAAGCTTTCTTT.

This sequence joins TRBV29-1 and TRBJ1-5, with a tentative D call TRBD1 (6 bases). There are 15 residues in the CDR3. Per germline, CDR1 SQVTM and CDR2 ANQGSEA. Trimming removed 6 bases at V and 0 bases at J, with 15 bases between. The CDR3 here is CSVRGTGDSNQPQHF. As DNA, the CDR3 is TGCAGCGTGAGGGGGACGGGGGATAGCAATCAGCCCCAGCATTTT.

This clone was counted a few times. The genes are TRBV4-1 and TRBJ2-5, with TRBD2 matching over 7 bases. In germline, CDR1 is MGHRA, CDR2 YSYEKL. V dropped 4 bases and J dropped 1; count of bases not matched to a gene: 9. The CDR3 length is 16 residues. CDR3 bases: TGCGCCAGCAGCCCCTCCCCGCGGGGGTCCCAAGAGACCCAGTACTTC. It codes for CASSPSPRGSQETQYF.

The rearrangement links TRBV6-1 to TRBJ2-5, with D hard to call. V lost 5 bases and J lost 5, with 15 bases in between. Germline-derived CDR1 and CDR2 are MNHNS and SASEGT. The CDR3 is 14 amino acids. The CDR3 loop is CASSTLPPSETQYF. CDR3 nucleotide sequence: TGTGCCAGCAGTACCTTGCCACCTTCGGAGACCCAGTACTTC.